The TCR beta chain described here comes from a study of radiotherapy plus CTLA-4 blockade in lung cancer. Study background: Of the patients, about 20% showed objective responses and roughly 34% attained disease control.

With respect to this clone: Its antigen remains unidentified.

Ipilimumab-mediated CTLA-4 blockade plus focal radiation was given to patients having chemo-refractory metastatic non-small-cell lung cancer. Repertoires were generated with immunoSEQ multiplex PCR, while TCRdb's copy carries only in-frame clones and drops some. The sample contains roughly 77,000 clones, roughly 70% of which appear only once. Study-wide findings and caveats: Radiotherapy with ipilimumab was followed by blood expansion of tumor-derived clones. Response was reportedly best predicted by early blood T cell clone dynamics, with interferon-beta.

The TCR sequence derives from a human donor with non-small cell lung cancer whose response to radiotherapy plus ipilimumab could not be evaluated. The material was peripheral blood, obtained from a patient treated with radiotherapy plus ipilimumab.

The CDR3 spells CASRTRDRGRRTEAFF. As DNA, the CDR3 is TGTGCCAGCAGAACTCGGGACAGGGGGCGCCGCACTGAAGCTTTCTTT. V usage is TRBV13 and J usage is TRBJ1-1, with 12 bases matching TRBD1. With 6 bases clipped from V and 4 bases from J, the junction kept 9 bases outside the gene matches. The CDR3 totals 16 residues. Germline lookup yields CDR1 PRHDT and CDR2 FYEKMQ (reference sequence).